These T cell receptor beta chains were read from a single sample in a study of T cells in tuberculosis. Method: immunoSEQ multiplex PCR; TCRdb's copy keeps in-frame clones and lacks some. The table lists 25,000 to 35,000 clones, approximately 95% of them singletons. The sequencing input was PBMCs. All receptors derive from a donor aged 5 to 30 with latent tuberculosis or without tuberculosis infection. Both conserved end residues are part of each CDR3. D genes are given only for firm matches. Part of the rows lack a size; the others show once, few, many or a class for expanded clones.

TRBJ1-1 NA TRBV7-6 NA TGTGCCAGCAGCCACGACAGCACTGAAGCTTTCTTT CASSHDSTEAFF
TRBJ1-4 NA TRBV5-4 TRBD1 TGTGCCAGCAGCTTGCAGGGGGCTTCGGAAAAACTGTTTTTT CASSLQGASEKLFF
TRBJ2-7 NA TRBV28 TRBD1 TGTGCCAGCAACGACAGGGTATCCTACTACGAGCAGTACTTC CASNDRVSYYEQYF
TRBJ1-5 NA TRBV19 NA TGTGCCAGTAGTATCAGGGCAGGATTCAATCAGCCCCAGCATTTT CASSIRAGFNQPQHF
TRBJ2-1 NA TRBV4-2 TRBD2 TGTGCCAGCAGCCAACCGGGGACTAGCGGGGGTGAGCAGTTCTTC CASSQPGTSGGEQFF
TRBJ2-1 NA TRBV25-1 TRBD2 TGTGCCAGCAGTAACCTAGCGGCAAGCTCCTACAATGAGCAGTTCTTC CASSNLAASSYNEQFF
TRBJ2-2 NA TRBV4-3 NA TGCGCCAGCAGGGGGACAACCGGGGAGCTGTTTTTT CASRGTTGELFF
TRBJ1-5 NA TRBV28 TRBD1 TGTGCCAGCAGTTTAACCGGACAGGGGCGCAATCAGCCCCAGCATTTT CASSLTGQGRNQPQHF
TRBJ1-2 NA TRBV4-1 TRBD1 TGCGCCAGCAGCCAAGTTGGACAGGGAAAAAACTATGGCTACACCTTC CASSQVGQGKNYGYTF
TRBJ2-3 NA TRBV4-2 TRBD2 TGTGCCAGCAGCCTTGGACTAGCGGGGGGCAGCACAGATACGCAGTATTTT CASSLGLAGGSTDTQYF
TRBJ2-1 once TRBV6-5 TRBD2 TGTGCCAGCAGTTATGTCACTAGCGGAATCTACAATGAGCAGTTCTTC CASSYVTSGIYNEQFF
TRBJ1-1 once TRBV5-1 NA TGCGCCAGCAGCCCACGGACAAGATACACTGAAGCTTTCTTT CASSPRTRYTEAFF
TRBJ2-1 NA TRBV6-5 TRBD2 TGTGCCAGCAGTCGACTAGCGGGGGCCTACAATGAGCAGTTCTTC CASSRLAGAYNEQFF
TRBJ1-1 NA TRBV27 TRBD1 TGTGCCAGCAGTCCCCTGACAGGGGGGGCTGAAGCTTTCTTT CASSPLTGGAEAFF
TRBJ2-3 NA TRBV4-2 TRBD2 TGTGCCAGCAGCCAAGTAGCGGGAGGGCCCTCTACAGATACGCAGTATTTT CASSQVAGGPSTDTQYF
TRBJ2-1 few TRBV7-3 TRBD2 TGTGCCAGCAGCTTAACCTCTGCGGGGGGCGGTGAGCAGTTCTTC CASSLTSAGGGEQFF
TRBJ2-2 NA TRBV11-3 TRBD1 TGTGCCAGCAGCTTAGATCAAGGGGGCCACACCGGGGAGCTGTTTTTT CASSLDQGGHTGELFF
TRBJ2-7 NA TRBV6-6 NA TGTGCCAGCAGTTACCTATGGGACAACTCCTACGAGCAGTACTTC CASSYLWDNSYEQYF
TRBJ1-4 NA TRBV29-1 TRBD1 TGCAGCGTTGTGACGGGACAGGGAGCGGAAAAACTGTTTTTT CSVVTGQGAEKLFF
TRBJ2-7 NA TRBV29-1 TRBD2 TGCAGCGTCGCCCCTACTAGCGGGGGGGCCTACGAGCAGTACTTC CSVAPTSGGAYEQYF
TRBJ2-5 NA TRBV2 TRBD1 TGTGCCAGTAAGGGGGCTTACCAAGAGACCCAGTACTTC CASKGAYQETQYF
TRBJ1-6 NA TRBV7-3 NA TGTGCCAGCAGCTCCAGGGCTAATTCACCCCTCCACTTT CASSSRANSPLHF
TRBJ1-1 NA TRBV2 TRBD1 TGTGCCAGCAGTGAGGAATATAACAGGGGCCCTGAAGCTTTCTTT CASSEEYNRGPEAFF
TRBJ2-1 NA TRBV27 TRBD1 TGTGCCAGCAGGACAGGGGGCGCGATATTTGAGCAGTTCTTC CASRTGGAIFEQFF
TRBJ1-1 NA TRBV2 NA TGTGCCAGGAGGGCAGAGAACACTGAAGCTTTCTTT CARRAENTEAFF
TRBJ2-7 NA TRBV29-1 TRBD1 TGCAGCGTCAGGACAGGGACGGGCCGCTTGTTCGAGCAGTACTTC CSVRTGTGRLFEQYF
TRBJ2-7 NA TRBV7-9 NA TGTGCCAGCAGCTTAGGAGGCAGCCCGTACGAGCAGTACTTC CASSLGGSPYEQYF
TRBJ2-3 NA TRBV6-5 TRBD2 TGTGCCAGCAGTAGGACTAGCGACGGAGATACGCAGTATTTT CASSRTSDGDTQYF
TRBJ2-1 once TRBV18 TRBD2 TGTGCCAGCTCATCCGGGACTAGCGGGAGTGGCTACAATGAGCAGTTCTTC CASSSGTSGSGYNEQFF
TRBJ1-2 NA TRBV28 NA TGTGCCAGCAGACCCAGCCCTAGCTATGGCTACACCTTC CASRPSPSYGYTF
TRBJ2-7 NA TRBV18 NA TGTGCCAGCTCACCAAATAGCTACGAGCAGTACTTC CASSPNSYEQYF
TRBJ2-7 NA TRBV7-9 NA TGTGCCAGCAGCTCTTCTGGAGGGTCGAGCTCCTACGAGCAGTACTTC CASSSSGGSSSYEQYF
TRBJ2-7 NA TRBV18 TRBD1 TGTGCCAGCTCACCCTCAGGGGGAAGTGTCTACGAGCAGTACTTC CASSPSGGSVYEQYF
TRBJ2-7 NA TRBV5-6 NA TGTGCCAGCAGCTTACTAGGTTACGAGCAGTACTTC CASSLLGYEQYF
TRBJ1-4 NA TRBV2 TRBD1 TGTGCCAGCAGCGACAGGGGGAATGAAAAACTGTTTTTT CASSDRGNEKLFF
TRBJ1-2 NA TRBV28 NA TGTGCCAGCAGTTCACCGCCCCGGTCCGTATATGGCTACACCTTC CASSSPPRSVYGYTF
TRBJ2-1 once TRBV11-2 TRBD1 TGTGCCAGCAGCCCTACCGGGACAGGGTGGAATGAGCAGTTCTTC CASSPTGTGWNEQFF
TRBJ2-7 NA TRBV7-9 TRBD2 TGTGCCAGCAGCTTAGCTGCGGGAGGGCCCTACGAGCAGTACTTC CASSLAAGGPYEQYF
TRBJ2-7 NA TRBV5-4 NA TGTGCCAGCAGCCTTTTGGCTAGCCCCTACGAGCAGTACTTC CASSLLASPYEQYF
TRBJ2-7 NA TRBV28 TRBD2 TGTGCCAGCAGTTTCGGACTAGCGGGTACCCCCTACGAGCAGTACTTC CASSFGLAGTPYEQYF
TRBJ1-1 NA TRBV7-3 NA TGTGCCAGCAGCCCGGGTGGAGCAGTCGGTGAAGCTTTCTTT CASSPGGAVGEAFF